Presented here are 11 T cell receptor beta chains from one specimen sequenced in a study of control samples from healthy donors and cancer patients. Profiled with immunoSEQ multiplex PCR; TCRdb holds only in-frame clones, not every one. The table has around 7,000 clones, more than 70% seen once; the top ten hold about 30%. The sample consisted of PBMCs. The origin of the receptors is a man between 65 and 85 years old with lung cancer.

V is TRBV6-5 and J is TRBJ2-2; 11 bases fit TRBD2. V lost 4 bases and J lost 4; bases outside the gene matches: 5. The CDR3 runs 16 residues. Germline assignment: CDR1 MNHEY and CDR2 SVGAGI. CDR3 residues: CASSLAGGLGTGELFF. The CDR3 nucleotides read TGTGCCAGCAGTTTAGCGGGAGGGCTGGGCACCGGGGAGCTGTTTTTT.

This clone was seen a single time. This chain connects TRBV6-6 to TRBJ1-6, with 7 bases that match TRBD1. CDR1 and CDR2 from the germline V gene are MNHNY and SVGAGI (reference sequence). The trim removed 2 bases at V and 6 bases at J, leaving 7 bases unmatched. This CDR3 has 16 amino acids. CDR3 sequence reads: CASSYPGDRSNSPLHF. CDR3 nucleotide sequence: TGTGCCAGCAGTTACCCCGGGGACAGAAGTAATTCACCCCTCCACTTT.

The J gene is TRBJ2-3, the V gene TRBV5-5, with D unclear. CDR1 is SGHKS and CDR2 is YYEKEE in the germline V gene (reference sequence). The CDR3 has 15 amino acids. With 3 bases removed from V and 2 bases from J, the gap between germline ends came to 13 bases. In DNA form, the CDR3 reads TGTGCCAGCAGCTCGAGGTCGAAAGACACAGATACGCAGTATTTT. Translating it yields CASSSRSKDTDTQYF.

The chain joins TRBV6-2 or TRBV6-3 to TRBJ1-1, with a weak D call TRBD1 (5 bases). This CDR3 comprises 13 residues. V lost 2 bases to trimming and J lost 8 bases, with 12 bases between them. In germline, CDR1 is MNHEY, CDR2 SVGEGT. The DNA for the CDR3 is TGTGCCAGCAGTTACGGGGGTATTACGGAAGCTTTCTTT. This sequence encodes CASSYGGITEAFF.

J is TRBJ1-1 and V is TRBV19; D not resolved. The CDR3 is 13 residues long. Germline V gene lookup returns CDR1 LNHDA and CDR2 SQIVND (reference sequence). V was clipped by 3 bases and J by 1 base, with 6 bases between them. CDR3 protein: CASSMVRNTEAFF. The DNA for the CDR3 is TGTGCCAGTAGTATGGTTCGGAACACTGAAGCTTTCTTT.

Details on this clone: This sample also contains other DNA sequences that code for the same CDR3. CDR3 sequence: CASSFVLGKSNQPQHF. The CDR3 DNA follows: TGCGCCAGCAGCTTTGTACTAGGGAAGAGCAATCAGCCCCAGCATTTT. This rearrangement joins TRBV12-1 to TRBJ1-5. TRBV12-1 is recorded as a pseudogene. This CDR3 is 16 amino acids long.

This sequence joins TRBV3-1 (or the pseudogene TRBV3-2) and TRBJ1-2; D is perhaps TRBD1 (5 bases). The CDR3 totals 17 residues. V was clipped by 1 base and J by 2 bases, with 17 bases between them. CDR1 is LGHDT, CDR2 YNNKEL, per germline (reference sequence). Written as DNA, the CDR3 is TGTGCCAGCAGCCAAGGAGGGACCAATCGAGACAACTATGGCTACACCTTC. Protein: CASSQGGTNRDNYGYTF.

This chain connects TRBV9 to TRBJ2-3; D not certain. V was shortened by 4 bases and J by 2 bases, with 5 bases between the two germline ends. This CDR3 is built from 12 residues. Germline V gene data show CDR1 as SGDLS and CDR2 as YYNGEE. The CDR3 here is CASSSDTDTQYF. The CDR3 DNA follows: TGTGCCAGCAGCTCCGACACAGATACGCAGTATTTT.

This chain uses TRBV10-3 with TRBJ2-7; D gene unclear. V lost 3 bases and J lost 4, with 7 bases in between. This CDR3 is 12 amino acids long. CDR1 is ENHRY, CDR2 SYGVKD, per germline. The CDR3 sequence: CAISDSGYEQYF. In nucleotides, the CDR3 is TGTGCCATCAGTGATTCTGGTTACGAGCAGTACTTC.

This chain links TRBV28 with TRBJ2-5, with 7 bases aligning to TRBD1. J was trimmed by 4 bases and V by 4 bases; bases with no gene match: 9. The CDR3 extends over 15 amino acids. The germline V gene has CDR1 MDHEN and CDR2 SYDVKM. The CDR3 reads CASSWGRGSLETQYF. In DNA, the CDR3 is TGTGCCAGCAGTTGGGGCAGGGGGAGTCTAGAGACCCAGTACTTC.

The chain is built from TRBV28 and TRBJ1-5; D is unresolved. The germline V gene encodes CDR1 MDHEN and CDR2 SYDVKM. The CDR3 is 19 residues long. Trimming stripped 5 bases from V and 2 bases from J, with 25 bases between. This chain's CDR3 is CASSPASSSGIIGNQPQHF. Written as DNA, the CDR3 is TGTGCCAGCAGTCCCGCCTCGTCATCGGGGATTATCGGCAATCAGCCCCAGCATTTT.